This T cell receptor beta chain was identified during a study of T cells in Graves' hyperthyroidism and ophthalmopathy. The CDR3 is 12 residues long. The V end was cut by 8 bases, the J end by 4 bases, with 12 bases between. Germline lookup yields CDR1 MDHEN and CDR2 SYDVKM. Study-wide results and limits: Blood samples included most of the expanded thyroid clonotypes exceeding 0.001. Ophthalmopathy got predicted by the model a median 6.5 months before its onset.

There are a few counts of this clonotype. Antigen unknown. There were TCR beta CDR3 regions amplified from RNA transcripts. With the HTBI primer set, the TCR CDR3 went through a first round of RT-PCR. MiXCR was run by TCRdb on the multiplex PCR reads, yielding one entry per CDR3 protein. The table includes some 650,000 distinct CDR3 sequences, roughly a sixth detected once. The source is a woman between 35 and 50 years old with Graves' ophthalmopathy. Sequencing was performed on blood. This chain joins TRBV28 and TRBJ2-7; D is ambiguous. CDR3: CASAGSFYEQYF. The CDR3 coding sequence is TGTGCCAGCGCTGGAAGCTTTTACGAGCAGTACTTC.